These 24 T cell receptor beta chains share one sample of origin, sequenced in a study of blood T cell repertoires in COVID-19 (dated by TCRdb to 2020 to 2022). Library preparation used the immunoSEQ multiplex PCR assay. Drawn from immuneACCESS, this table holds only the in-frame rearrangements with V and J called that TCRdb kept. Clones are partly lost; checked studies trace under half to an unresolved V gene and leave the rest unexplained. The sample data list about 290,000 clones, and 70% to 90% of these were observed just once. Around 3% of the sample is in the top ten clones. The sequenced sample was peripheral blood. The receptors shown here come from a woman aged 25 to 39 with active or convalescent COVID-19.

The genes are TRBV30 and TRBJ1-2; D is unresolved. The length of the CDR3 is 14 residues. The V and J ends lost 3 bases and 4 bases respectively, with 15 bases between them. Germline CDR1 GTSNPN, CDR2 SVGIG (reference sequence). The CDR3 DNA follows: TGTGCCTGGAGGACCGTTCACAGAGCCTATGGCTACACCTTC. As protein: CAWRTVHRAYGYTF.

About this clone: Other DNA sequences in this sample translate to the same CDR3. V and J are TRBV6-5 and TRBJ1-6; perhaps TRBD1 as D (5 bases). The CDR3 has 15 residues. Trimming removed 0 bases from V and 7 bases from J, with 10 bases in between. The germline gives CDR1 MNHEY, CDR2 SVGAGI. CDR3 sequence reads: CASSYSTGGNSPLHF. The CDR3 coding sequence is TGTGCCAGCAGTTACTCGACCGGGGGGAATTCACCCCTCCACTTT.

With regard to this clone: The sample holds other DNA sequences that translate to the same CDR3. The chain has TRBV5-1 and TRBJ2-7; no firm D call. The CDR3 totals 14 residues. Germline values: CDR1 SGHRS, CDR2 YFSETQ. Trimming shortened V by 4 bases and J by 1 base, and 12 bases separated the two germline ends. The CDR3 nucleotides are TGCGCCAGCAGCCCGATGACGGGTTCCTACGAGCAGTACTTC. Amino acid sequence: CASSPMTGSYEQYF. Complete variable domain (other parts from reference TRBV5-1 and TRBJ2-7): KAGVTQTPRYLIKTRGQQVTLSCSPISGHRSVSWYQQTPGQGLQFLFEYFSETQRNKGNFPGRFSGRQFSNSRSEMNVSTLELGDSALYLCASSPMTGSYEQYFGPGTRLTVT.

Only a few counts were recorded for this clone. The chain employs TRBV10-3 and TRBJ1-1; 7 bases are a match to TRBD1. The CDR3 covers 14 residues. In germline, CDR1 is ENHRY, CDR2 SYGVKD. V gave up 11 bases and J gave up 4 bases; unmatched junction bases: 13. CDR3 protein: CAVMRGGISTEAFF. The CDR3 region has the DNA TGTGCCGTGATGAGAGGGGGCATCTCCACTGAAGCTTTCTTT.

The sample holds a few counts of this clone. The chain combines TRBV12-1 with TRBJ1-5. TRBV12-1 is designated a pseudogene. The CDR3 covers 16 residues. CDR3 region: CASSSMRGGNNQPQHF. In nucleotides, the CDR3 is TGTGCCAGCAGCTCCATGCGGGGGGGAAACAATCAGCCCCAGCATTTT.

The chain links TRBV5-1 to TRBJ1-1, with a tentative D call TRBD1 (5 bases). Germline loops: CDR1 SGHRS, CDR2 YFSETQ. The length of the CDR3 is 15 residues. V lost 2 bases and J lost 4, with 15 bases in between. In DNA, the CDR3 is TGCGCCAGCAGCTTAGGAGACAGAGGTCCCACTGAAGCTTTCTTT. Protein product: CASSLGDRGPTEAFF.

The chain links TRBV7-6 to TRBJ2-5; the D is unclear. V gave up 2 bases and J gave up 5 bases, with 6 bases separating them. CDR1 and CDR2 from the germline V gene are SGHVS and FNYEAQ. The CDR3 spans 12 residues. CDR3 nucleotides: TGTGCCAGCAGCTTAACTTGGGAGACCCAGTACTTC. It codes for CASSLTWETQYF.

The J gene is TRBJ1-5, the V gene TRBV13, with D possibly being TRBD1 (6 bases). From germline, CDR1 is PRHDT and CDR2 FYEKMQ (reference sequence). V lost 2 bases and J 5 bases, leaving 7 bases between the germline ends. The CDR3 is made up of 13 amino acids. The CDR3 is CASSLRGYQPQHF. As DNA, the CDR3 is TGTGCCAGCAGCTTAAGGGGGTATCAGCCCCAGCATTTT.

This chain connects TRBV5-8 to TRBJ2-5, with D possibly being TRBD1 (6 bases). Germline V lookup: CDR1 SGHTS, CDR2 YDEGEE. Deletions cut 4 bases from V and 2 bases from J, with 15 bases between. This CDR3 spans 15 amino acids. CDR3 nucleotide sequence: TGTGCCAGCAGCCGAGGGGGACCAGCGCAAGAGACCCAGTACTTC. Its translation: CASSRGGPAQETQYF.

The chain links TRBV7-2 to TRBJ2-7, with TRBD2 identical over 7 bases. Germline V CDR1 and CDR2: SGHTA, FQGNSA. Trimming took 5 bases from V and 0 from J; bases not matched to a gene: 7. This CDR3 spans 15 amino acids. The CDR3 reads CASSPVGGSSYEQYF. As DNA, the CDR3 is TGTGCCAGCAGCCCCGTGGGGGGGAGCTCCTACGAGCAGTACTTC.

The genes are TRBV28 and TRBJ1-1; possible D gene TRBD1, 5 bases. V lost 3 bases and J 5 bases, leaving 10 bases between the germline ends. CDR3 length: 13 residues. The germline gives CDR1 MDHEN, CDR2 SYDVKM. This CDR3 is CASSFRRGTEAFF. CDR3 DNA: TGTGCCAGCAGTTTTCGCCGGGGGACTGAAGCTTTCTTT.

CDR3 sequence (DNA): TGTGCCAGCAGCGTAAGAGGGGGCTACACCTTC. Protein: CASSVRGGYTF. This chain uses TRBV9 with TRBJ1-2; D call uncertain. CDR1 is SGDLS, CDR2 YYNGEE, per germline. V was pared by 1 base and J by 8 bases, with 6 bases between. There are 11 residues in the CDR3.

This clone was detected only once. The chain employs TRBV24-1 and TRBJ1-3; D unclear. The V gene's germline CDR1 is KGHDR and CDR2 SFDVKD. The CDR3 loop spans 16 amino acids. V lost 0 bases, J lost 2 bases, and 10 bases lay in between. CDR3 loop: CATSDLGRGTGNTIYF. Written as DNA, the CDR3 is TGTGCCACCAGTGATTTGGGGAGAGGAACTGGAAACACCATATATTTT.

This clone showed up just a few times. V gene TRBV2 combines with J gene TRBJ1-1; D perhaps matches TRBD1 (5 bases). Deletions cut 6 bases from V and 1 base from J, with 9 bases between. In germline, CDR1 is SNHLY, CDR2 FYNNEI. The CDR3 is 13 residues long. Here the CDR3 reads CASRGEANTEAFF. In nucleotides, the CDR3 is TGTGCCAGCAGGGGGGAGGCGAACACTGAAGCTTTCTTT. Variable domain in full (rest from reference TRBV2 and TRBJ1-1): EPEVTQTPSHQVTQMGQEVILRCVPISNHLYFYWYRQILGQKVEFLVSFYNNEISEKSEIFDDQFSVERPDGSNFTLKIRSTKLEDSAMYFCASRGEANTEAFFGQGTRLTVV.

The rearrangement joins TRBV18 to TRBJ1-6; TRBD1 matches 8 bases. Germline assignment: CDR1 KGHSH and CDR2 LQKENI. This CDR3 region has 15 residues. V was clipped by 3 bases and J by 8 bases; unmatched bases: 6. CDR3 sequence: CASSPNQGADSPLHF. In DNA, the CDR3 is TGTGCCAGCTCACCCAACCAGGGGGCGGATTCACCCCTCCACTTT.

The CDR3 sequence is CASSPLRGGQGGQPQHF. The CDR3 nucleotides are TGTGCCAGCAGTCCCCTTAGGGGCGGACAGGGGGGCCAGCCCCAGCATTTT. The V and J genes are TRBV28 and TRBJ1-5; 10 positions match TRBD1. Germline CDR1 is MDHEN and CDR2 is SYDVKM. The V segment lost 5 bases and the J segment 7 bases; nucleotides outside the gene matches: 14. The CDR3 contains 17 residues.

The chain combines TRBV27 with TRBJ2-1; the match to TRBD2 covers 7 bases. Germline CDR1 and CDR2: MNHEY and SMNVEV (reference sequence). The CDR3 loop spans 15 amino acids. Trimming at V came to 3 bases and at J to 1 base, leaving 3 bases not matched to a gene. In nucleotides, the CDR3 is TGTGCCAGCAGTTTTTTGGGGGGGTCCTACAATGAGCAGTTCTTC. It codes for CASSFLGGSYNEQFF.

CDR3 sequence (DNA): TGTGCCTGGAGGCCCCCAATGGGGCTAGTCGTCCACGAGCAGTACTTC. Translating gives CAWRPPMGLVVHEQYF. The genes are TRBV30 and TRBJ2-7; TRBD1 might be the D (5 bases). The CDR3 length is 16 residues. V shed 3 bases and J shed 5 bases, with 23 bases lying between them. Germline assignment: CDR1 GTSNPN and CDR2 SVGIG (reference sequence).

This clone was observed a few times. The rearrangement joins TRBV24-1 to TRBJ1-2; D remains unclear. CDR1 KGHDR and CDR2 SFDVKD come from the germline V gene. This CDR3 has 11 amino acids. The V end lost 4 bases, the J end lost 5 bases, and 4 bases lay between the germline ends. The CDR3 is CATSDPYGYTF. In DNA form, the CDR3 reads TGTGCCACCAGTGACCCTTATGGCTACACCTTC.

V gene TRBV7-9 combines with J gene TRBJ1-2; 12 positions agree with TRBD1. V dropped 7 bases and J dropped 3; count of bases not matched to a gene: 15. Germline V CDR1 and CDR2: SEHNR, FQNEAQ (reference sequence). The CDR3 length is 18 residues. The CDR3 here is CASNPLPGTGGSDYGYTF. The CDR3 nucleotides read TGTGCCAGCAACCCCCTACCCGGGACAGGGGGCTCTGACTATGGCTACACCTTC. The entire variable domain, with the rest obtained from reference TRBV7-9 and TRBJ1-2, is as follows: DTGVSQNPRHKITKRGQNVTFRCDPISEHNRLYWYRQTLGQGPEFLTYFQNEAQLEKSRLLSDRFSAERPKGSFSTLEIQRTEQGDSAMYLCASNPLPGTGGSDYGYTFGSGTRLTVV.

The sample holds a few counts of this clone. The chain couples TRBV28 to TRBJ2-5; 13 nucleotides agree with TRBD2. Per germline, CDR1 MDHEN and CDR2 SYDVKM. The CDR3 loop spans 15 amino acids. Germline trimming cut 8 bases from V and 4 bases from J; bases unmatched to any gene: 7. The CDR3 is CASLTSGGAAETQYF. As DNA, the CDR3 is TGTGCCAGCCTAACTAGCGGGGGGGCCGCAGAGACCCAGTACTTC.

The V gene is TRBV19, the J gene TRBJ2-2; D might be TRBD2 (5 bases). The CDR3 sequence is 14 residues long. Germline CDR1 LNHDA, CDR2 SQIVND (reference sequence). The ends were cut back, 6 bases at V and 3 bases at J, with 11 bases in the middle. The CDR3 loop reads CASRGDRDTGELFF. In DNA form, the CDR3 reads TGTGCCAGTAGGGGAGATAGGGACACCGGGGAGCTGTTTTTT.

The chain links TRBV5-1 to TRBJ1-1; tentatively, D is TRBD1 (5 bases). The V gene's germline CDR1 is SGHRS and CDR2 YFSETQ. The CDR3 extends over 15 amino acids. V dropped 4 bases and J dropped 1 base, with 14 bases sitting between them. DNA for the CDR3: TGCGCCAGCAGCCCCGGTGGGGGGACGAACACTGAAGCTTTCTTT. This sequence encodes CASSPGGGTNTEAFF.

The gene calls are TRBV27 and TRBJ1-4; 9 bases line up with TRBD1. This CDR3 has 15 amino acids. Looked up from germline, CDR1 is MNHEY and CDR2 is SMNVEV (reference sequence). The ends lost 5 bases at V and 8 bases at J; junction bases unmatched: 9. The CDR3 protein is CASSMRQGGREKLFF. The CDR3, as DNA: TGTGCCAGCAGTATGAGACAGGGGGGTAGGGAAAAACTGTTTTTT.